This T cell receptor beta chain was documented in a study of cytomegalovirus exposure and HLA in healthy donors. Across the study: Most genotyped donors, around 86% of about 400, had Caucasian-associated genetic ancestry.

For this clone: Its antigen is undetermined.

The CDR3 contains 14 residues. V was clipped by 0 bases and J by 2 bases, with 9 bases between them. Germline V lookup: CDR1 SGHDT, CDR2 YYEEEE. The primer mix had 60 Vbeta and 13 Jbeta primers. Method: immunoSEQ multiplex PCR; TCRdb's copy keeps in-frame clones and lacks some. The repertoire consists of 150,000 to 160,000 clones, with 79% occurring once and the leading ten covering roughly 8%. General observations from the study: The authors considered a cluster of highly shared sequence variants likely to be a sequencing artifact. What a later analysis showed was that several of the most significant clusters appeared linked to common viral pathogens. In a later analysis, HLA-associated TCR beta chains were more clonally expanded than equally common others.

Source material: PBMCs. The clonotype originates from a man aged 25-40 years in good health and CMV-seropositive. This chain connects TRBV5-6 to TRBJ2-7; D is unclear. In nucleotides, the CDR3 is TGTGCCAGCAGCTTGGCCCTAGAAGCCTACGAGCAGTACTTC. This sequence encodes CASSLALEAYEQYF.